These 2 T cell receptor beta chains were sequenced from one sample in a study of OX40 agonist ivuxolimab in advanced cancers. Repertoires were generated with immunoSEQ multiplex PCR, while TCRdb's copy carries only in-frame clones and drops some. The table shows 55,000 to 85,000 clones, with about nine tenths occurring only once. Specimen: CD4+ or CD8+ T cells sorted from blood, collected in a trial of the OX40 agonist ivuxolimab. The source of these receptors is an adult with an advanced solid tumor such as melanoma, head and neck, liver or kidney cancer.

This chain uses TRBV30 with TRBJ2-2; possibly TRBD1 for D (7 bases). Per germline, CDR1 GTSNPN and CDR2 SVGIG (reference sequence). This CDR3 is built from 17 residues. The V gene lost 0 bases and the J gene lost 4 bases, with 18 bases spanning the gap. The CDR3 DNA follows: TGTGCCTGGAGTGTCTTTCGCGGGCAGGGGGGCACCGGGGAGCTGTTTTTT. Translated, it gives CAWSVFRGQGGTGELFF.

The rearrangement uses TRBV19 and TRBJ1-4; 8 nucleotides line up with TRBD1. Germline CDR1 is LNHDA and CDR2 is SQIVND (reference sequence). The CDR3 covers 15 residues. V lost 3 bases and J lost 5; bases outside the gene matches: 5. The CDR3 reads CASSMGTGYNEKLFF. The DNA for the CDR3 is TGTGCCAGTAGTATGGGGACAGGTTACAATGAAAAACTGTTTTTT.